A selection of T cell receptor beta chains follows, all from one sample in a study of cytomegalovirus exposure and HLA in healthy donors. Produced via immunoSEQ multiplex PCR; TCRdb's table is partial and in-frame only. The sample lists some 150,000 clones; approximately 65% were seen once. Sequencing was carried out using PBMCs. The receptor source for this set is a man aged 35 to 55 in good health and CMV-seronegative. The CDR3 runs from the conserved cysteine through the conserved F or W. The D gene is left open where the match is weak. Some rows mark clone size as missing; the rest say once, few, many or name a class of expanded clone.

clone_size: NA
v_call: TRBV9
d_call: NA
j_call: TRBJ2-1
cdr3_nt: TGTGCCAGCAGCGTAGCTAGCAGTAGGGACTCCTACAATGAGCAGTTCTTC
cdr3_aa: CASSVASSRDSYNEQFF

clone_size: NA
v_call: TRBV27
d_call: TRBD1
j_call: TRBJ1-2
cdr3_nt: TGTGCCAGCAGCCCGGGACAGCCTCGAACGGGCTACACCTTC
cdr3_aa: CASSPGQPRTGYTF

clone_size: NA
v_call: TRBV5-1
d_call: NA
j_call: TRBJ2-2
cdr3_nt: TGCGCCAGCAGCTCGACAGTAACCGGGGAGCTGTTTTTT
cdr3_aa: CASSSTVTGELFF

clone_size: NA
v_call: TRBV2
d_call: TRBD1
j_call: TRBJ2-3
cdr3_nt: TGTGCCAGCAGCGCCGAGACAGGGGGTGCAGATACGCAGTATTTT
cdr3_aa: CASSAETGGADTQYF

clone_size: NA
v_call: TRBV29-1
d_call: TRBD2
j_call: TRBJ2-5
cdr3_nt: TGCAGCGTTCCGCGGTGGGAGGGCCTGGGAGAGACCCAGTACTTC
cdr3_aa: CSVPRWEGLGETQYF

clone_size: NA
v_call: TRBV19
d_call: TRBD2
j_call: TRBJ2-7
cdr3_nt: TGTGCCAGTACTTTCGGGAGGCTCTACGAGCAGTACTTC
cdr3_aa: CASTFGRLYEQYF

clone_size: NA
v_call: TRBV7-9
d_call: NA
j_call: TRBJ2-3
cdr3_nt: TGTGCCAGCAGCTTAGCTGGAGTCAGAGATACGCAGTATTTT
cdr3_aa: CASSLAGVRDTQYF

clone_size: NA
v_call: TRBV13
d_call: NA
j_call: TRBJ2-7
cdr3_nt: TGTGCCAGCAGCTTAGAGAGGAGCTACGAGCAGTACTTC
cdr3_aa: CASSLERSYEQYF

clone_size: NA
v_call: TRBV6-4
d_call: NA
j_call: TRBJ1-5
cdr3_nt: TGTGCCAGCAGTGACGGGCAGACTAGCAATCAGCCCCAGCATTTT
cdr3_aa: CASSDGQTSNQPQHF

clone_size: few
v_call: TRBV27
d_call: TRBD1
j_call: TRBJ2-7
cdr3_nt: TGTGCCAGCTCACACTGGGGACAGGGGGTAGAGCAGTACTTC
cdr3_aa: CASSHWGQGVEQYF

clone_size: NA
v_call: TRBV29-1
d_call: NA
j_call: TRBJ1-5
cdr3_nt: TGCAGCGTTGGCCGGGGGAGCAATCAGCCCCAGCATTTT
cdr3_aa: CSVGRGSNQPQHF

clone_size: NA
v_call: TRBV7-2
d_call: TRBD2
j_call: TRBJ2-3
cdr3_nt: TGTGCCAGCACCCCTCTAGCGGGACTCACAGATACGCAGTATTTT
cdr3_aa: CASTPLAGLTDTQYF

clone_size: NA
v_call: TRBV7-9
d_call: NA
j_call: TRBJ2-7
cdr3_nt: TGTGCCAGCAGCTCAGGCCTCTCCTACGAGCAGTACTTC
cdr3_aa: CASSSGLSYEQYF